Listed here is a single T cell receptor beta chain. The antigen remains undetermined. TCRdb passed the reads through MiXCR, listing each CDR3 protein once. This table has hundreds of thousands of distinct CDR3 sequences, 24% appearing once. V gave up 4 bases and J gave up 4 bases, with 14 bases separating them. The CDR3 spans 13 residues. Per germline, CDR1 DFQATT and CDR2 SNEGSKA (reference sequence). The sample originates from a study of T cell repertoires in cytomegalovirus infection. For the study at large: Public TCR beta signature analysis indicated the presence of both CMV infection and matching HLA type. Whole-study results and caveats: Dominating the ex vivo response were HLA-C-restricted CMV-specific TCR beta clonotypes. Identification of carriers of CMV plus the relevant HLA was performed using cumulative public TCR beta family frequency.

The chain is built from TRBV20-1 and TRBJ2-7; a possible D gene is TRBD1 (6 bases). The sequencing input was CD8+ T cells from PBMCs. This clonotype originated in a human donor in good health (CMV status not recorded). Some clones in this sample may be carry-over from other donors' samples. This CDR3 reads CSAISTGSYEQYF. CDR3 coding DNA: TGCAGTGCTATCTCGACAGGCTCTTACGAGCAGTACTTC.